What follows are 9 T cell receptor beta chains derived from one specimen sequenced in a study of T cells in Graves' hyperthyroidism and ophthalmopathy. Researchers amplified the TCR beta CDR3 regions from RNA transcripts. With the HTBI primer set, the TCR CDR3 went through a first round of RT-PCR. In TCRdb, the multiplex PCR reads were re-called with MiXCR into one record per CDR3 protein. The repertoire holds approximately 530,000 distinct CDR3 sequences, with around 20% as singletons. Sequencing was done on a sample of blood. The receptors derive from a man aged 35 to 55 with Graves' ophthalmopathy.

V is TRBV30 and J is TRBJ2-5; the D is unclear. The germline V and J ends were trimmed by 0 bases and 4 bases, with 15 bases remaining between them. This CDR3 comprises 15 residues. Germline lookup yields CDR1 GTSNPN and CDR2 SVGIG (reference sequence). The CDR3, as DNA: TGTGCCTGGAGTGTACAAGGCTCGGGTCGAGAGACCCAGTACTTC. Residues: CAWSVQGSGRETQYF.

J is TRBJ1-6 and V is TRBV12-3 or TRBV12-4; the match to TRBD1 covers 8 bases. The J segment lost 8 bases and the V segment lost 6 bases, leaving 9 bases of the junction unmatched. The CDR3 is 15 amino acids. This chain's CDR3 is CASRTNRGGDSPLHF. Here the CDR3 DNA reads TGTGCCAGCAGAACAAACAGGGGGGGAGATTCACCCCTCCACTTT.

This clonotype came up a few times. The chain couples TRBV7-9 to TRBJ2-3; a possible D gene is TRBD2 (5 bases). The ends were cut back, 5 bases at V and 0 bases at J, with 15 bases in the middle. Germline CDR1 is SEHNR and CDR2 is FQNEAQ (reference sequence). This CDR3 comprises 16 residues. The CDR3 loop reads CASSPRVATSTDTQYF. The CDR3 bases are TGTGCCAGCAGCCCCCGCGTAGCGACTAGCACAGATACGCAGTATTTT. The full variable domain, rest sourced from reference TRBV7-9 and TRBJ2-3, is DTGVSQNPRHKITKRGQNVTFRCDPISEHNRLYWYRQTLGQGPEFLTYFQNEAQLEKSRLLSDRFSAERPKGSFSTLEIQRTEQGDSAMYLCASSPRVATSTDTQYFGPGTRLTVL.

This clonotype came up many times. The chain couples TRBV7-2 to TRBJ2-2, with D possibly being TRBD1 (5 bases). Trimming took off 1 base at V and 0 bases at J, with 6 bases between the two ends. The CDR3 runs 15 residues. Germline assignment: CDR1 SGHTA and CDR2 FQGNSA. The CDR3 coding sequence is TGTGCCAGCAGCTTAGACAGGACGAACACCGGGGAGCTGTTTTTT. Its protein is CASSLDRTNTGELFF.

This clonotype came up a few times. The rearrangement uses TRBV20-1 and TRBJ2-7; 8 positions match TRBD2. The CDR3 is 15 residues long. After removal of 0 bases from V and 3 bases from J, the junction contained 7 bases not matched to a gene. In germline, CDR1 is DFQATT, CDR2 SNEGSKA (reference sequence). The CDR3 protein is CSARDLLADIYEQYF. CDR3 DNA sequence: TGCAGTGCTAGAGATCTACTAGCGGATATCTACGAGCAGTACTTC.

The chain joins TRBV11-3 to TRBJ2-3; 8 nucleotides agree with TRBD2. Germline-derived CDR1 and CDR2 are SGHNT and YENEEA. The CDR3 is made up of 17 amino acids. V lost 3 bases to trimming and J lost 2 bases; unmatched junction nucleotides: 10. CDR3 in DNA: TGTGCCAGCAGCTTGGGCCAGGGAGCGGGGGTCACAGATACGCAGTATTTT. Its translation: CASSLGQGAGVTDTQYF.

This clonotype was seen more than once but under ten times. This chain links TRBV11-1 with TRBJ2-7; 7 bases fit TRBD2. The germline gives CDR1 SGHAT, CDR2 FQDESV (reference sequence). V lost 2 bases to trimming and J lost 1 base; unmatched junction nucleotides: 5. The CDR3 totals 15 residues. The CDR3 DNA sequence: TGTGCCAGCAGCTTAAGGACTAGTTTTTCCTACGAGCAGTACTTC. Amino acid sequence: CASSLRTSFSYEQYF.

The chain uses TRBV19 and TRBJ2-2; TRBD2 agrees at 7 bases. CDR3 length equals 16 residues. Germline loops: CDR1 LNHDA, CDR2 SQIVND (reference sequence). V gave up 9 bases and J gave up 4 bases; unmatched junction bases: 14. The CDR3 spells CASTAYGGDRTGELFF. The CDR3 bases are TGTGCCAGCACCGCTTATGGGGGGGATCGCACCGGGGAGCTGTTTTTT.

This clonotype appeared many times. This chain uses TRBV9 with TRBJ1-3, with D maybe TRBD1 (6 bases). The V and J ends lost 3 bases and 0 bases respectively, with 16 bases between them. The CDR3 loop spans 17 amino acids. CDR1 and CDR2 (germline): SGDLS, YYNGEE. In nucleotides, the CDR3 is TGTGCCAGCAGCGACGCCGGGACACCCTACTCTGGAAACACCATATATTTT. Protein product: CASSDAGTPYSGNTIYF.